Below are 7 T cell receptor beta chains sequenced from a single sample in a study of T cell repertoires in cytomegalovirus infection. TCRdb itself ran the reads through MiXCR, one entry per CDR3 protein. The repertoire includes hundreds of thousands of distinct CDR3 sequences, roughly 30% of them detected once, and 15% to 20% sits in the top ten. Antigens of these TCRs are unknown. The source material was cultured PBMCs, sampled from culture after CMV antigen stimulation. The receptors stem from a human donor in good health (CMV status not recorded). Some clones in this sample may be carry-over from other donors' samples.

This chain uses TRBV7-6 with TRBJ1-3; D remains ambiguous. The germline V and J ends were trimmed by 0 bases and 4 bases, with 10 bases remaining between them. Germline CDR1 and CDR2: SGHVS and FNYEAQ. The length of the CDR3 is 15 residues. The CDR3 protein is CASSLAPHGGNTIYF. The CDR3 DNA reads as TGTGCCAGCAGCTTAGCGCCACATGGAGGAAACACCATATATTTT.

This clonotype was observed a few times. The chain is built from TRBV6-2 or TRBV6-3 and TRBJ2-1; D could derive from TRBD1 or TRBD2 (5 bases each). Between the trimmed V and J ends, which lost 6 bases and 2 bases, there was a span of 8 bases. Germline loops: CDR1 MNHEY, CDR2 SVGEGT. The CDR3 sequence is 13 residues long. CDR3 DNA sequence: TGTGCCAGCAGAAGGGACCCCTACAATGAGCAGTTCTTC. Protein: CASRRDPYNEQFF.

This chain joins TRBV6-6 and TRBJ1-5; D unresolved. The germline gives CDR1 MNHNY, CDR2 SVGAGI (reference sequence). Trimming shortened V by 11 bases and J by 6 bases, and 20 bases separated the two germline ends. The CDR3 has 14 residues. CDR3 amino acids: CADPERIRSQPQHF. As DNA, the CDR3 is TGTGCCGACCCAGAACGAATTCGTAGTCAGCCCCAGCATTTT.

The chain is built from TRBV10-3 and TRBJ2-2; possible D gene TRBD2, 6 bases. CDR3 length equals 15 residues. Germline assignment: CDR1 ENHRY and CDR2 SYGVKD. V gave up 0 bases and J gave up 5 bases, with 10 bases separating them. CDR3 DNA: TGTGCCATCAGTGAGTCTGTCGGGAGAACCGGGGAGCTGTTTTTT. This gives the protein CAISESVGRTGELFF.

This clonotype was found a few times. CDR3 in amino acids: CATSKNSVNTEAFF. As DNA, the CDR3 is TGTGCCACCAGCAAAAACAGCGTGAACACTGAAGCTTTCTTT. The rearrangement uses TRBV15 and TRBJ1-1; unclear D gene. This CDR3 contains 14 residues. Looked up from germline, CDR1 is LNHNV and CDR2 is YYDKDF (reference sequence). V gave up 4 bases and J gave up 0 bases, with 9 bases separating them.

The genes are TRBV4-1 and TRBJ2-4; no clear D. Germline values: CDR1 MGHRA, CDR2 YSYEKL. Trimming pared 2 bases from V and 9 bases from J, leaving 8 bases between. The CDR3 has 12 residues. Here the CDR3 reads CASSQRQGIQYF. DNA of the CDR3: TGCGCCAGCAGCCAACGGCAAGGCATTCAGTACTTC.

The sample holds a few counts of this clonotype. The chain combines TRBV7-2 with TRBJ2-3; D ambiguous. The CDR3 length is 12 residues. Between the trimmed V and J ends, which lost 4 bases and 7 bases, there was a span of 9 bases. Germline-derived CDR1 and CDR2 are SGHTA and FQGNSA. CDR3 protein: CASSSVGYTQYF. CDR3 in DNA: TGTGCCAGCAGCTCAGTTGGGTATACGCAGTATTTT.